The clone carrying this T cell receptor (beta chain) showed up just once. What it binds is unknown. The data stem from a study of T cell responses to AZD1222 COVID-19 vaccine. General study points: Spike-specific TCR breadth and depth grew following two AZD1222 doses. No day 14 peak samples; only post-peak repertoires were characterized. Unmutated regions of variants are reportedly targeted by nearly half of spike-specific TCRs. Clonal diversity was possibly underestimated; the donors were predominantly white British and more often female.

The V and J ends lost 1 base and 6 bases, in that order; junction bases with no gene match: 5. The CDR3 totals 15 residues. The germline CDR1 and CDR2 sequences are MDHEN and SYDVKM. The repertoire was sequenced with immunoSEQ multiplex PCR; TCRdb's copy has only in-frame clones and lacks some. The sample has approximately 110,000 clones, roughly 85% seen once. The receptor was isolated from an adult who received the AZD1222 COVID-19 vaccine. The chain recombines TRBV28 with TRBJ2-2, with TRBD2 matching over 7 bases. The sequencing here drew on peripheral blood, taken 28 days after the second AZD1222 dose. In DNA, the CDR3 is TGTGCCAGCAGTTTATATGGGACTACATCCGGGGAGCTGTTTTTT. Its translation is CASSLYGTTSGELFF.